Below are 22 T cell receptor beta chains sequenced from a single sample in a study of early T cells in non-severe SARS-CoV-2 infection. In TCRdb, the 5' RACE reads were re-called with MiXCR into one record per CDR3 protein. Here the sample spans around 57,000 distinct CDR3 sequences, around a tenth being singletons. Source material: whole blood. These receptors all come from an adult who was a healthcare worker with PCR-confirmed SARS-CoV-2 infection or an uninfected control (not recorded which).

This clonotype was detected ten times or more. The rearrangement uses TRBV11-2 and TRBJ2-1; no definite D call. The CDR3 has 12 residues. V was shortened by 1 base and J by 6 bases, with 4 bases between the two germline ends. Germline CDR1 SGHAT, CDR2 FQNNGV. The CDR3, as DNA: TGTGCCAGCAGCTTAGTAGCCAATGAGCAGTTCTTC. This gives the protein CASSLVANEQFF.

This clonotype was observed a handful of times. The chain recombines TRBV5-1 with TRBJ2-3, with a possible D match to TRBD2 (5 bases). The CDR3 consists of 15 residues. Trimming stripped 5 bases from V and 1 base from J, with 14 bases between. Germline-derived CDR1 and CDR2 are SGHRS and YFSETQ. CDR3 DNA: TGCGCCAGCAGGGGCGGAGGAATTGGCACAGATACGCAGTATTTT. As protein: CASRGGGIGTDTQYF.

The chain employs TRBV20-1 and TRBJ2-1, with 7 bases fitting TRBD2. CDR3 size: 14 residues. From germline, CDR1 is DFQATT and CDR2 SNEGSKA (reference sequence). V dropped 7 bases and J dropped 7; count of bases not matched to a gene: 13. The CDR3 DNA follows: TGCAGTGTCTACCGCGCGGGAGCGCTTAATGAGCAGTTCTTC. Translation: CSVYRAGALNEQFF.

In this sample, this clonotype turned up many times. The CDR3 loop is CASSPGRSGDYGYTF. The CDR3 coding sequence is TGTGCCAGCAGCCCCGGGAGGTCTGGGGACTATGGCTACACCTTC. The chain uses TRBV5-4 and TRBJ1-2; no clear D gene. CDR1 and CDR2 from the germline V gene are SGHNT and YYREEE (reference sequence). The CDR3 runs to 15 residues. The V end lost 4 bases, the J end lost 3 bases, and 16 bases lay between the germline ends.

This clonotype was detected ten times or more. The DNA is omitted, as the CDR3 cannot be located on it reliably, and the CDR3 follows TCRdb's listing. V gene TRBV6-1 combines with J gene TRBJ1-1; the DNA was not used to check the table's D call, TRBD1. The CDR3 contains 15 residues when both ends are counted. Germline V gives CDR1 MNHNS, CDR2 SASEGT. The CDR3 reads CASSTSDRGFGEAFF.

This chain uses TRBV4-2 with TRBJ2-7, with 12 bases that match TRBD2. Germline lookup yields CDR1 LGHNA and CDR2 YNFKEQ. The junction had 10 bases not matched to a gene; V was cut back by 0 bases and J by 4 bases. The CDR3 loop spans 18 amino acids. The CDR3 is CASSQERLAGATGYEQYF. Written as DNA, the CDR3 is TGTGCCAGCAGCCAAGAAAGACTAGCGGGGGCAACGGGATACGAGCAGTACTTC.

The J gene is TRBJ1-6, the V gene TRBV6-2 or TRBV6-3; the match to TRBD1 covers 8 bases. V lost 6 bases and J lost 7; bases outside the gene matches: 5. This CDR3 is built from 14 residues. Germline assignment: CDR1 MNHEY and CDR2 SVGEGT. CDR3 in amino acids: CASRPGQGNSPLHF. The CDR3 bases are TGTGCCAGCAGACCCGGACAGGGAAATTCACCCCTCCACTTT.

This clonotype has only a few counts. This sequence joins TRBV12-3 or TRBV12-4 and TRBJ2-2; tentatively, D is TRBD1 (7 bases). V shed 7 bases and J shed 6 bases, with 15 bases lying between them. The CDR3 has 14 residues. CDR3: CASTPGGLPGELFF. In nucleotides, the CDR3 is TGTGCCAGCACTCCAGGGGGACTCCCCGGGGAGCTGTTTTTT.

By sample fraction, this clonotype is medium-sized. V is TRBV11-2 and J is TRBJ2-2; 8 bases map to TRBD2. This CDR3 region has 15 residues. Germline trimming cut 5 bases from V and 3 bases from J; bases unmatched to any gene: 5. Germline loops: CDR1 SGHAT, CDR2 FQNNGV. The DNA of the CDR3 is TGTGCCAGCAGCCACAGCGGGAGTTACACCGGGGAGCTGTTTTTT. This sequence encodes CASSHSGSYTGELFF.

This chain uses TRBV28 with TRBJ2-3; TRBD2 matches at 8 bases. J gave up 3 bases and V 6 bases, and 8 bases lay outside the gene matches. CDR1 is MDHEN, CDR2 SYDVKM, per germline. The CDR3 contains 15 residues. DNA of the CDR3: TGTGCCAGCAGAACTAGCGGAGAGGGGACAGATACGCAGTATTTT. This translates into CASRTSGEGTDTQYF.

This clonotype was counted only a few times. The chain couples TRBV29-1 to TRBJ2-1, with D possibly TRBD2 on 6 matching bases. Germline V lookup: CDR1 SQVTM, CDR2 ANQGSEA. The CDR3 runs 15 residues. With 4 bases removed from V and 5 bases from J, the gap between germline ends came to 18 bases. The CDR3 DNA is TGCAGCGTTGCCGGAACTAGCTCTACCAACAATGAGCAGTTCTTC. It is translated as CSVAGTSSTNNEQFF.

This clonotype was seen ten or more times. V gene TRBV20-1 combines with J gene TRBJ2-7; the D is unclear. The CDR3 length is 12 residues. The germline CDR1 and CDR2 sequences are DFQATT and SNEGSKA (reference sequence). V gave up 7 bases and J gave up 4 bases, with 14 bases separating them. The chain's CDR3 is CSVLRSGYEQYF. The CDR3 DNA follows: TGCAGTGTGTTGAGGAGTGGGTACGAGCAGTACTTC.

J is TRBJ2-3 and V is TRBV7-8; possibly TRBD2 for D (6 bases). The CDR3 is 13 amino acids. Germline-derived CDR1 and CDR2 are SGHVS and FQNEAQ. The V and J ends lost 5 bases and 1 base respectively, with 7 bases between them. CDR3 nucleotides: TGTGCCAGCAGCGGAGGGCGCACAGATACGCAGTATTTT. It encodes CASSGGRTDTQYF.

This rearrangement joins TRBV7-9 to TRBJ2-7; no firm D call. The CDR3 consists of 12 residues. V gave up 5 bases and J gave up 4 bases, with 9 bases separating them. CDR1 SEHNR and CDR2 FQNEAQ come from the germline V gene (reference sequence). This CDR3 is CASSHSRYEQYF. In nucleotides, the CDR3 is TGTGCCAGCAGCCATAGCCGTTACGAGCAGTACTTC.

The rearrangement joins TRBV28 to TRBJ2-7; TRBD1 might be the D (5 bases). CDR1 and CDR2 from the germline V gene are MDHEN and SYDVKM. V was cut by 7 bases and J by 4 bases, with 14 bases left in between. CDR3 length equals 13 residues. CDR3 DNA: TGTGCCAGCATGGGAAACACAGGTTACGAGCAGTACTTC. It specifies CASMGNTGYEQYF.

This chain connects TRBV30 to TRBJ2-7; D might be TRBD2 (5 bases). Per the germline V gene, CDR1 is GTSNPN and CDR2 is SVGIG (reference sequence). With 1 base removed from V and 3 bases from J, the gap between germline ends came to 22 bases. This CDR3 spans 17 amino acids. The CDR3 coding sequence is TGTGCCTGGAGTGCCCCAACAAGAACCGGACTCTTCTACGAGCAGTACTTC. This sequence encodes CAWSAPTRTGLFYEQYF.

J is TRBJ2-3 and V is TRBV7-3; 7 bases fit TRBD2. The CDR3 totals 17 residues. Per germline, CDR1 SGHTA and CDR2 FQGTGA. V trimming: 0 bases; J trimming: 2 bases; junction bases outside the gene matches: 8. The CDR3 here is CASSLTEAGAHTDTQYF. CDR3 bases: TGTGCCAGCAGCTTAACCGAGGCGGGAGCGCACACAGATACGCAGTATTTT.

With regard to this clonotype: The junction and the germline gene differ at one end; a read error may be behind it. CDR3 DNA: TGTGCCGGCAGTGAACAGACCCGGAATCAGCCCCAGCATTTT. Protein: CAGSEQTRNQPQHF. The V gene is TRBV2, the J gene TRBJ1-5; D is uncertain. The CDR3 spans 14 residues. Germline lookup yields CDR1 SNHLY and CDR2 FYNNEI.

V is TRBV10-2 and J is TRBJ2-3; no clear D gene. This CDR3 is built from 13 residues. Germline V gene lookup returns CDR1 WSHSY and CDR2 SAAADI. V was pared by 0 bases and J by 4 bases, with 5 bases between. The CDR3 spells CASSESPPDTQYF. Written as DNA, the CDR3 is TGCGCCAGCAGTGAGTCGCCCCCAGATACGCAGTATTTT.

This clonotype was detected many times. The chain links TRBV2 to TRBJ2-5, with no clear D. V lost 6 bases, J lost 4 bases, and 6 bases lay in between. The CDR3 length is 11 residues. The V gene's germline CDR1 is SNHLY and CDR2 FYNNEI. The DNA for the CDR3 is TGTGCCAGCAGACTGGGAGAGACCCAGTACTTC. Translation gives CASRLGETQYF.

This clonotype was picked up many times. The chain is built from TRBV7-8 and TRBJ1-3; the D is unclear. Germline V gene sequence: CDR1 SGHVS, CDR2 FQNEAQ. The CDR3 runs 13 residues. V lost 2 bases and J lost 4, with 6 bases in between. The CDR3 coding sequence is TGTGCCAGCAGCTTATCTGCGGGAAACACCATATATTTT. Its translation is CASSLSAGNTIYF. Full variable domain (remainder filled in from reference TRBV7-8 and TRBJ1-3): GAGVSQSPRYKVAKRGQDVALRCDPISGHVSLFWYQQALGQGPEFLTYFQNEAQLDKSGLPSDRFFAERPEGSVSTLKIQRTQQEDSAVYLCASSLSAGNTIYFGEGSWLTVV.

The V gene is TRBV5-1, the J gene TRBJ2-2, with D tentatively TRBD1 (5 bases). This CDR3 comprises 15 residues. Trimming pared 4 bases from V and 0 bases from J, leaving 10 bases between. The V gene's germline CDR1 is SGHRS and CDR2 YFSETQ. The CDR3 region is CASSPQTANTGELFF. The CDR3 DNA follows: TGCGCCAGCAGCCCCCAGACAGCGAACACCGGGGAGCTGTTTTTT.